This T cell receptor (beta chain) was sequenced during a study of regulatory T cells in long-lasting Graves disease. Study results and caveats: Study was limited to peripheral blood, excluding thyroid tissue.

The CDR3 contains 15 residues. Deletions cut 4 bases from V and 4 bases from J, with 16 bases between. Germline CDR1 is SGHNT and CDR2 is YENEEA. The time point was: newly diagnosed GD, antithyroid drugs for less than 3 months. PBMC RNA served as the TCR library source. This clonotype was detected many times. Its antigen is unidentified. Building the TCR beta libraries relied on iRepertoire HTBI primers, and CDR3 regions underwent Arm-PCR. TCRdb fed the multiplex PCR reads into MiXCR, producing one record per CDR3 protein. This table has about 420,000 distinct CDR3 sequences, over 15% appearing once. The same specimen was also included in a second study, on T cells in Graves' hyperthyroidism and ophthalmopathy. That paper states: The TCR CDR3 first-round RT-PCR relied on the HTBI primer set.

The TCR comes from a woman aged 18 to 35 with Graves disease. The chain is built from TRBV11-3 and TRBJ2-5; D perhaps matches TRBD1 (6 bases). The sample consisted of peripheral blood mononuclear cells (PBMCs), taken at new diagnosis, from a patient treated with antithyroid drugs. The CDR3 DNA follows: TGTGCCAGCAGCTATGCAGGGGATACGGTAGAGACCCAGTACTTC. This encodes CASSYAGDTVETQYF.